This is a list of T cell receptor beta chains from one sample in a study of blood T cell repertoires in COVID-19. TCRdb keeps only in-frame clones here, not all; method: immunoSEQ multiplex PCR. The profile shows about 440,000 clones, around 90% of them singletons. The sequenced material came from PBMCs or T cells enriched from blood (not recorded which). These receptors came from a young woman with acute COVID-19. Each CDR3 is given with its conserved first and last residue.

v_call cdr3_length cdr3_aa
TRBV28 13 CASNSRGYNEQFF
TRBV11-2 13 CASSFENNYGYTF
TRBV7-3 15 CASSLTEGGNEKLFF
TRBV28 15 CASSSWGQGAYEQYF
TRBV18 17 CASSPGFSGRAEETQYF
TRBV2 16 CASHHSPGKGGQPQHF
TRBV27 14 CASSLSPNTYEQYF
TRBV6-1 15 CASSDSGSFLYEQYF
TRBV7-3 13 CASSLGPNQGAFF
TRBV9 15 CASSLDRGPNEKLFF
TRBV12-5 12 CASKRVNAEAFF
TRBV23-1 15 CASSQGGQIQETQYF
TRBV11-2 16 CASNPPGSARVYGYTF
TRBV28 16 CASSFSRTGTRTEAFF
TRBV4-3 16 CASSQESKGFYNEQFF
TRBV27 18 CASSLSFPPDIFNQPQHF
TRBV23-1 15 CASSQSVGGNTEAFF
TRBV4-2 19 CASSQNPVGSGGVTDTQYF
TRBV7-2 13 CASSLGLVDTQYF
TRBV18 17 CASSPQGQDYHNQPQHF
TRBV9 15 CASSRSGSSYNEQFF
TRBV5-1 14 CASSPGRGRETQYF
TRBV27 14 CATRGGAYTGELFF
TRBV9 17 CASSVYGLAGGTDTQYF
TRBV12-5 14 CASGLVGGNSPLHF
TRBV9 16 CASSVSSGRGTGELFF
TRBV27 12 CASSHKRHEQFF
TRBV27 15 CASSLRLGQVYEQYF
TRBV7-9 14 CASSSNRANQPQHF
TRBV7-2 15 CASSLGLAGYNEQFF
TRBV15 16 CATSRDPGTYNQPQHF
TRBV5-1 15 CASRKDWDRAYEQYF
TRBV12-3/TRBV12-4 12 CASSFRWTEAFF
TRBV10-2 15 CASRISVDTNYGYTF
TRBV5-8 13 CASREFADSPLHF
TRBV27 14 CASRNRQGNSPLHF
TRBV11-2 14 CASSPALADYEQYF
TRBV4-2 14 CASSQGPGENIQYF
TRBV7-2 15 CASRSGGEGNSPLHF
TRBV2 13 CASSVQGNTEAFF
TRBV4-3 17 CASSQEEQGRITGELFF
TRBV27 13 CASSRTGSYEQYF
TRBV5-1 14 CASSSHEQGYGYTF
TRBV11-2 14 CASSLGGAGTEAFF
TRBV5-1 14 CASSLTGGTGELFF
TRBV4-2 13 CASSQALARELFF
TRBV19 11 CASSTRSEQFF
TRBV4-1 18 CASSQVGRYRETNEKLFF
TRBV3-1/TRBV3-2 12 CASRLGGYEQYF
TRBV9 15 CASSVTGGMVYGYTF